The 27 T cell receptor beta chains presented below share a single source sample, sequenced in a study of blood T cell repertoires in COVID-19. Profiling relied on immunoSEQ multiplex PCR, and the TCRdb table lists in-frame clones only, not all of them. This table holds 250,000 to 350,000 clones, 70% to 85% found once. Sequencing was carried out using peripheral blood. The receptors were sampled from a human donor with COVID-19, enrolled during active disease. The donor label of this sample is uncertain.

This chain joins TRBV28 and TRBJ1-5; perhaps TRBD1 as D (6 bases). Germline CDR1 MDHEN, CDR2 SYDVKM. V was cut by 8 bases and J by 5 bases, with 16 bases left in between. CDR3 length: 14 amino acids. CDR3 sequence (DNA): TGTGCCAGCTACCTGAGGGGGGGATATCAGCCCCAGCATTTT. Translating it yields CASYLRGGYQPQHF.

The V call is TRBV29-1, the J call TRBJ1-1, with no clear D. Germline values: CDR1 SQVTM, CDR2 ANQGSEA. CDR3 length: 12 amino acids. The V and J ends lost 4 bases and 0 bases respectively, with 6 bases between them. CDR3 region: CSVGGVNTEAFF. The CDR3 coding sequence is TGCAGCGTTGGCGGAGTGAACACTGAAGCTTTCTTT.

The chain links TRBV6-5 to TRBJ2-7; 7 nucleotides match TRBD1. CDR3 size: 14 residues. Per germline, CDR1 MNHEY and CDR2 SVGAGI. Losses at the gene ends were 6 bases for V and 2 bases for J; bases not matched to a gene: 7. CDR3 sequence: CASSPRTGAYEQYF. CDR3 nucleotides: TGTGCCAGCAGCCCACGGACAGGAGCCTACGAGCAGTACTTC.

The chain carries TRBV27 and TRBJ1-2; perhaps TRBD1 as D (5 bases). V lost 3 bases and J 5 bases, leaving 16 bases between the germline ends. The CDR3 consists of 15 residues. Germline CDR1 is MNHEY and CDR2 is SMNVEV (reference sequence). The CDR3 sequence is CASSLVYGGRYGYTF. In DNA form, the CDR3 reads TGTGCCAGCAGTTTGGTCTATGGGGGGAGGTATGGCTACACCTTC.

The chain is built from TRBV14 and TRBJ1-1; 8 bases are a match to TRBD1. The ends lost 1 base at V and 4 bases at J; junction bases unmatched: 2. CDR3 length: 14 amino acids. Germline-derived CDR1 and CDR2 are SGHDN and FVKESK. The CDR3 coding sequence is TGTGCCAGCAGCCAAGGACAGGGGACCACTGAAGCTTTCTTT. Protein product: CASSQGQGTTEAFF.

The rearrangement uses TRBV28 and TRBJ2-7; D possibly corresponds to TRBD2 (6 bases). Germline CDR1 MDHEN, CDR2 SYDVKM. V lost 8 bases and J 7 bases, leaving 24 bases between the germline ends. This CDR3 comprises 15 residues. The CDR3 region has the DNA TGTGCCAGCGACAACCCGGGACTCCCTAACCGGGAGCAGTACTTC. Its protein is CASDNPGLPNREQYF.

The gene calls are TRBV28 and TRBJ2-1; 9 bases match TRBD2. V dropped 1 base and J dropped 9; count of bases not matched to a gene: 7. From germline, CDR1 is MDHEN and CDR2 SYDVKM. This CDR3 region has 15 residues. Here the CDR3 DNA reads TGTGCCAGCAGTTTATCTTTGGCGGGAGGGGTTGAGCAGTTCTTC. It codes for CASSLSLAGGVEQFF.

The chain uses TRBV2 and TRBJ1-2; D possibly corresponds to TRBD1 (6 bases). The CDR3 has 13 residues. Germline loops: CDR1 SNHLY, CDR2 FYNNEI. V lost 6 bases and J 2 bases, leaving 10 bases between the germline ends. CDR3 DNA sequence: TGTGCCAGCAGGGGAACAGGGAACTATGGCTACACCTTC. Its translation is CASRGTGNYGYTF.

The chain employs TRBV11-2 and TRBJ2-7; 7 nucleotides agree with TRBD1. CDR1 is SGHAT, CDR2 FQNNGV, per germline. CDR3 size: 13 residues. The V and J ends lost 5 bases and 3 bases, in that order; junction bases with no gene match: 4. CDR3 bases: TGTGCCAGCAGCCGGGACAGAGACTACGAGCAGTACTTC. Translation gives CASSRDRDYEQYF.

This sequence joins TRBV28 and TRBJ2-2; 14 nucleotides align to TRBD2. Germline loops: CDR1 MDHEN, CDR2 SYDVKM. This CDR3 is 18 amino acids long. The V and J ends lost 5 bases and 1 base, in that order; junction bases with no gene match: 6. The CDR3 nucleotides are TGTGCCAGCAGTCCCCGAGGACTAGCGGGAGGGAACACCGGGGAGCTGTTTTTT. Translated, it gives CASSPRGLAGGNTGELFF.

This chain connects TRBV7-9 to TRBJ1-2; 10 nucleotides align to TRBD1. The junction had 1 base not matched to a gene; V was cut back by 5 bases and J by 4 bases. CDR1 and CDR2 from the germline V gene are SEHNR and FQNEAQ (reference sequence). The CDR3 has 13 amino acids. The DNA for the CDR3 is TGTGCCAGCAGCCGGGACAGGGGCTATGGCTACACCTTC. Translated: CASSRDRGYGYTF.

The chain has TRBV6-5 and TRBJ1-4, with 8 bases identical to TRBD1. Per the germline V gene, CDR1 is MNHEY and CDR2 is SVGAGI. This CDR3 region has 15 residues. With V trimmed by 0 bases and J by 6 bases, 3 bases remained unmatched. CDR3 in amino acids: CASSYSTGADEKLFF. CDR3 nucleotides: TGTGCCAGCAGTTACTCGACAGGGGCTGATGAAAAACTGTTTTTT.

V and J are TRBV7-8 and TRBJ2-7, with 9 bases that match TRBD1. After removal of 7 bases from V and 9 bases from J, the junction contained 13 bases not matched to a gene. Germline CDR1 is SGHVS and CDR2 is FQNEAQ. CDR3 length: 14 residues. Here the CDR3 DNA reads TGTGCCAGCACCGCATCGGGACAGGGTTCAGGGCAGTACTTC. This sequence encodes CASTASGQGSGQYF.

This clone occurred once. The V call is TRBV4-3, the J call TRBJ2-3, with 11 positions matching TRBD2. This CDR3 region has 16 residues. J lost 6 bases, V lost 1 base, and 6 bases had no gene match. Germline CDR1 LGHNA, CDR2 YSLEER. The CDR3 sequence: CASSQATSGSGDTQYF. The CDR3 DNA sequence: TGCGCCAGCAGCCAAGCAACTAGCGGGAGTGGGGATACGCAGTATTTT.

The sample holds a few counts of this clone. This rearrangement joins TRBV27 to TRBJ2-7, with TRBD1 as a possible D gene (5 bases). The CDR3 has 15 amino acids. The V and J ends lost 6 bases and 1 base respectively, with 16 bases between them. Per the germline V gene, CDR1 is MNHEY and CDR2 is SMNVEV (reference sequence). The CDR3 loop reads CASSLGRSGSYEQYF. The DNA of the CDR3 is TGTGCCAGCAGCCTCGGGCGGTCAGGGTCCTACGAGCAGTACTTC.

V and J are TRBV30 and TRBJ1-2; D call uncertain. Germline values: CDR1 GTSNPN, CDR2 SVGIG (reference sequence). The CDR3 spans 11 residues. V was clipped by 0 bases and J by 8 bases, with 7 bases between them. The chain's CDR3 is CAWSVGGGYTF. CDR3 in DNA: TGTGCCTGGAGTGTAGGAGGGGGCTACACCTTC.

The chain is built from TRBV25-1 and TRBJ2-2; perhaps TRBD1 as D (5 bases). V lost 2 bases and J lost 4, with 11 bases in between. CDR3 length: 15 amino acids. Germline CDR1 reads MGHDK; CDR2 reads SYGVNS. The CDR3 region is CASSELGGATGELFF. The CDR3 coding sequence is TGTGCCAGCAGTGAACTGGGTGGGGCCACCGGGGAGCTGTTTTTT.

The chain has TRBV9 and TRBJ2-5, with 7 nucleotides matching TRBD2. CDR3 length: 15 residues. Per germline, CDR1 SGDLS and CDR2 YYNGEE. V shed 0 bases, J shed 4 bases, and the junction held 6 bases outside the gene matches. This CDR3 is CASSVAVVAGETQYF. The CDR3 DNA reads TGTGCCAGCAGCGTAGCTGTGGTAGCGGGAGAGACCCAGTACTTC.

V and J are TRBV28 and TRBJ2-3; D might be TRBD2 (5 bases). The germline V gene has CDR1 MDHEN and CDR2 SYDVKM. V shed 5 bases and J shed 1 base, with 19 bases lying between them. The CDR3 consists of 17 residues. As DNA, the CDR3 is TGTGCCAGCAGTCCCCGAACCGGGATCCCAGGCACAGATACGCAGTATTTT. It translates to CASSPRTGIPGTDTQYF.

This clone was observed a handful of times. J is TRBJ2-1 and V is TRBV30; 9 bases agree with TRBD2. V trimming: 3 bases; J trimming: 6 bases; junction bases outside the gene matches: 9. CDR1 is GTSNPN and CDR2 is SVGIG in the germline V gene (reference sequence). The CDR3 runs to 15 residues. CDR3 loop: CAWRGNSGSFNEQFF. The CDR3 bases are TGTGCCTGGAGGGGGAATAGCGGGAGTTTCAATGAGCAGTTCTTC.

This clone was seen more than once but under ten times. CDR3 sequence reads: CASSLDPGTSPYEQYF. As DNA, the CDR3 is TGTGCCAGCAGCTTAGATCCCGGGACTAGCCCCTACGAGCAGTACTTC. The rearrangement joins TRBV11-1 to TRBJ2-7; 9 nucleotides align to TRBD2. This CDR3 comprises 16 residues. Germline CDR1 reads SGHAT; CDR2 reads FQDESV (reference sequence). Trimming cost V 1 base and J 2 bases; bases outside gene matches: 6. Together with reference TRBV11-1 and TRBJ2-7, the CDR3 gives the full variable domain: EAEVAQSPRYKITEKSQAVAFWCDPISGHATLYWYRQILGQGPELLVQFQDESVVDDSQLPKDRFSAERLKGVDSTLKIQPAELGDSAMYLCASSLDPGTSPYEQYFGPGTRLTVT.

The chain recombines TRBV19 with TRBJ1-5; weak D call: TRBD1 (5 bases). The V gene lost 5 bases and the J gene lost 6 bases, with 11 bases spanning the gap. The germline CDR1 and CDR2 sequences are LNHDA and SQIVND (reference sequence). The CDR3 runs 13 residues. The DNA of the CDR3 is TGTGCCAGTAGTCTCGACAGATCTCAGCCCCAGCATTTT. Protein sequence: CASSLDRSQPQHF.

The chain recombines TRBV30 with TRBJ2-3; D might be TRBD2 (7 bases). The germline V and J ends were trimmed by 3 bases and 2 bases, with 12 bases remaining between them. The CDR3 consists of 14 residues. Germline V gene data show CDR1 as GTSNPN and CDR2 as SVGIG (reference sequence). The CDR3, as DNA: TGTGCCTGGAGGGGGGCGGGAGCCACAGATACGCAGTATTTT. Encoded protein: CAWRGAGATDTQYF.

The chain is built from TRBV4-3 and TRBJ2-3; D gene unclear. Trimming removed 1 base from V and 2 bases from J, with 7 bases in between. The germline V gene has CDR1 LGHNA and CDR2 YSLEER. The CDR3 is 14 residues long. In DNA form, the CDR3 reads TGCGCCAGCAGCCAAGTCTCCCTCACAGATACGCAGTATTTT. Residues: CASSQVSLTDTQYF.

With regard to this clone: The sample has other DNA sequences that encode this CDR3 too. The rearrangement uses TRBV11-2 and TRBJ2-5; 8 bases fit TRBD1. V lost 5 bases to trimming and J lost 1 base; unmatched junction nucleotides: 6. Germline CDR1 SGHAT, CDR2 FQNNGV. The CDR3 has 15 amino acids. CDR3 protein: CASSLDRGAQETQYF. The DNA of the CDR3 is TGTGCCAGCAGCCTCGACAGGGGAGCCCAAGAGACCCAGTACTTC.

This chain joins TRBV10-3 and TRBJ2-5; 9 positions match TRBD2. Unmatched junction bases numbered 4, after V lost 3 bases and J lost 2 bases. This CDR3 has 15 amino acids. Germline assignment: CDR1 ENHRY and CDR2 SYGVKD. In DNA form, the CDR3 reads TGTGCCATCAGTGATAGCGGGGGTTCACAAGAGACCCAGTACTTC. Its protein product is CAISDSGGSQETQYF.

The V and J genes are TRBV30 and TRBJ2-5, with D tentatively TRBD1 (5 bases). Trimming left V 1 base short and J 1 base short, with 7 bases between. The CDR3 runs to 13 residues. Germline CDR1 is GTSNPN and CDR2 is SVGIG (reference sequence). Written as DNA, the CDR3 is TGTGCCTGGAGTGGGGGCATCCAAGAGACCCAGTACTTC. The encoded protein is CAWSGGIQETQYF.